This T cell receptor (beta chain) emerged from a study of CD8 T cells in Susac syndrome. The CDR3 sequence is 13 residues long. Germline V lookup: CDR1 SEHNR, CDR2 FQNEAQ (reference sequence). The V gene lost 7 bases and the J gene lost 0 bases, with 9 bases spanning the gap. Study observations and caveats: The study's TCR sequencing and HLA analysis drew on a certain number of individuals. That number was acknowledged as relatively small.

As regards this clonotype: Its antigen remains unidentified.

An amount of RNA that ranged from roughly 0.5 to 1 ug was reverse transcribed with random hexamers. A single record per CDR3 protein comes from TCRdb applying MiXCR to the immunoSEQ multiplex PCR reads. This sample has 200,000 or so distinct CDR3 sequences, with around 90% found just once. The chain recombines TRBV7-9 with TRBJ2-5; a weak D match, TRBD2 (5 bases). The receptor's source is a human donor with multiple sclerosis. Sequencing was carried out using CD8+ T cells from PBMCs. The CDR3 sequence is CASTGEYQETQYF. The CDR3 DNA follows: TGTGCCAGCACCGGGGAGTACCAAGAGACCCAGTACTTC.